A selection of T cell receptor beta chains follows, all from one sample in a study of T-cell reconstitution after alpha-beta-depleted transplantation in children. TCRdb processed the PCR reads anew with MiXCR; each CDR3 protein has one entry. The sample lists a few hundred thousand distinct CDR3 sequences; about a tenth were seen once. The input for sequencing was PBMCs from the stem cell graft donor, taken from the stem cell graft. These receptors all come from a human donor who donated a stem cell graft to a child with acute myeloid leukemia. Both conserved end residues are part of each CDR3. D genes are given only for firm matches. Clone size is stated in some rows and not others, as once, few, many or a class when expanded.

cdr3_length clone_size j_call v_call d_call cdr3_nt cdr3_aa
19 . TRBJ2-3 TRBV3-1 . TGTGCCAGCAGCCAAGTTCTTCGTGGGACCGAAGCACGCACAGATACGCAGTATTTT CASSQVLRGTEARTDTQYF
15 few TRBJ2-1 TRBV28 TRBD2 TGTGCCAGCATTCATAGCGGGGGGGACTACAATGAGCAGTTCTTC CASIHSGGDYNEQFF
14 few TRBJ2-1 TRBV6-5 TRBD2 TGTGCCAGCAGTTACAGGACTAGCGGCCGGGTGCAGTTCTTC CASSYRTSGRVQFF
13 . TRBJ1-3 TRBV20-1 . TGCAGTGCTAGAGTTACAGCTGGAAACACCATATATTTT CSARVTAGNTIYF
13 . TRBJ1-1 TRBV2 . TGTGCCAGCGGGAGTGATCAGGTCACTGAAGCTTTCTTT CASGSDQVTEAFF
14 few TRBJ2-3 TRBV5-1 . TGCGCCAGCAGCTTACAGGGTCCTGAGGATACGCAGTATTTT CASSLQGPEDTQYF
14 many TRBJ2-2 TRBV2 TRBD1 TGTGCCAGCAGAGGGACAGGGGACACCGGGGAGCTGTTTTTT CASRGTGDTGELFF
15 few TRBJ1-3 TRBV7-2 . TGTGCCAGCGGAGTGGACAGCTTGCCTGGAAACACCATATATTTT CASGVDSLPGNTIYF
17 . TRBJ2-3 TRBV7-8 TRBD2 TGTGCCAGCAGCTCGGATCTAGCGGAACTACTGTCAGATACGCAGTATTTT CASSSDLAELLSDTQYF
14 many TRBJ1-5 TRBV27 . TGTGCCAGCAGGACGGGAGGCAGGAATCAGCCCCAGCATTTT CASRTGGRNQPQHF
13 many TRBJ1-1 TRBV20-1 TRBD1 TGCAGTGCTACGGGGACAGGAAACACTGAAGCTTTCTTT CSATGTGNTEAFF
15 few TRBJ1-2 TRBV6-2/TRBV6-3 . TGTGCCAGCAGTTACGCCAAAGGGACTAACTATGGCTACACCTTC CASSYAKGTNYGYTF
14 . TRBJ2-7 TRBV20-1 TRBD1 TGCAGTGCCCTGGGACAGGCGTCAACCTACGAGCAGTACTTC CSALGQASTYEQYF
13 . TRBJ1-5 TRBV5-4 . TGTGCCAGCAGCTTCGGCGGTAGTCAGCCCCAGCATTTT CASSFGGSQPQHF
18 . TRBJ1-2 TRBV5-1 TRBD1 TGCGCCAGCAGCTTGGGCCCGCCGGGACAGGGGGCGATGCTTGGCTACACCTTC CASSLGPPGQGAMLGYTF
18 . TRBJ2-3 TRBV7-8 TRBD2 TGTGCCAGCAGCTTGGGCCTTACGGCGGGGGGGTACACAGATACGCAGTATTTT CASSLGLTAGGYTDTQYF
19 . TRBJ2-1 TRBV11-2 TRBD2 TGTGCCAGCAGCCCTCCGAGGGAGCGGGAGTCTAACGCCTACAATGAGCAGTTCTTC CASSPPRERESNAYNEQFF
14 few TRBJ1-2 TRBV28 . TGTGCCAGCAGTAGGAGGATGGTGAGCTATGGCTACACCTTC CASSRRMVSYGYTF
13 many TRBJ1-3 TRBV9 . TGTGCCAGCAGCGCCGACTCTGGAAACACCATATATTTT CASSADSGNTIYF
15 few TRBJ1-2 TRBV7-2 . TGTGCCAGCAGCTTAGAAGCCGGGAGGGGGTATGGCTACACCTTC CASSLEAGRGYGYTF
13 few TRBJ1-2 TRBV6-2/TRBV6-3 . TGTGCCAGCACCGCCGCGGGGGACTATGGCTACACCTTC CASTAAGDYGYTF
15 few TRBJ2-7 TRBV6-2/TRBV6-3 TRBD2 TGTGCCAGCAGTTACCGGACTAGCGGAGCCTACGAGCAGTACTTC CASSYRTSGAYEQYF
11 . TRBJ2-3 TRBV18 . TGTGCCAGCGAAGGGGAAGGTACGCAGTATTTT CASEGEGTQYF
14 few TRBJ2-5 TRBV20-1 TRBD1 TGCAGTGCTAGGAGGGGGCCCACACAAGAGACCCAGTACTTC CSARRGPTQETQYF
12 many TRBJ2-7 TRBV29-1 . TGCAGCGTGGGTGGGACGCGGAATTGGCAGTACTTC CSVGGTRNWQYF
13 . TRBJ2-7 TRBV10-3 . TGTGCCATCAGGCCCCCGATAGAGAGCGAGCAGTACTTC CAIRPPIESEQYF
13 . TRBJ2-7 TRBV10-3 . TGTGCCATCGGCGCGGGATTGACCTACGAGCAGTACTTC CAIGAGLTYEQYF